These T cell receptor beta chains were read from a single sample in a study of T cells in Graves' hyperthyroidism and ophthalmopathy. Via MiXCR, TCRdb re-called the multiplex PCR reads, giving one row per CDR3 protein. The table lists fewer than 250,000 distinct CDR3 sequences, about 15% of them singletons. The sample was blood. The receptors derive from a woman between 18 and 30 years old with Graves' ophthalmopathy. Both conserved end residues are part of each CDR3. A clone size is listed for some rows: how often the clone was seen (once, few, many), or a class if it is expanded.

TRBV2,TRBJ1-1,many,CAMGRYVTEAFF
TRBV2,TRBJ1-2,many,CASSDDNKPSRYGYTF
TRBV18,TRBJ2-2,many,CASSPPVVAAGELFF
TRBV5-1,TRBJ2-7,-,CASRQGLAGVREQYF
TRBV7-8,TRBJ2-7,many,CASSLRTSITSYEQYF
TRBV18,TRBJ2-3,many,CASSPGDGDTQYF
TRBV7-3,TRBJ2-2,many,CASSSSGTVNTGELFF
TRBV30,TRBJ1-3,many,CAWSFQGGGNTIYF
TRBV20-1,TRBJ2-1,many,CSARDPLAGADNEQFF
TRBV10-2,TRBJ1-5,many,CASEPGAGQPQHF
TRBV5-5,TRBJ2-5,many,CASSLPGIGETQYF
TRBV2,TRBJ1-1,many,CASKRREGTEAFF
TRBV30,TRBJ1-1,many,CAWSLGTEAFF
TRBV11-2,TRBJ2-1,many,CASSGWWEGSNEQFF
TRBV7-6,TRBJ2-1,many,CASSTSGYNEQFF
TRBV29-1,TRBJ1-1,-,CSVGTGANTEAFF
TRBV29-1,TRBJ2-7,many,CSVVGDSAYEQYF
TRBV7-8,TRBJ2-1,many,CASTPRRERGIRANEQFF
TRBV12-5,TRBJ2-1,many,CASGSTLGRKVYNEQFF
TRBV15,TRBJ1-4,-,CAASRAAGQNEKLFF
TRBV19,TRBJ2-1,many,CASSITPEVRGGEQFF
TRBV20-1,TRBJ2-7,many,CSARPLAGATYEQYF
TRBV7-9,TRBJ1-1,many,CASSLGRASGAKKNTEAFF
TRBV6-1,TRBJ2-7,many,CASSRDGYEQYF
TRBV6-4,TRBJ2-1,many,CASSDGTGGNEQFF
TRBV15,TRBJ1-2,-,CATSRVRTGDGYTF
TRBV5-8,TRBJ1-1,many,CASSFLVFGNTEAFF
TRBV3-1,TRBJ2-1,many,CASRGLAGVGEQFF
TRBV7-2,TRBJ2-3,many,CASSFRASYTDTQYF
TRBV7-2,TRBJ2-3,many,CASSRAFSRPKPDTQYF
TRBV20-1,TRBJ1-6,many,CSAGGGRHNSPLHF
TRBV5-1,TRBJ2-1,many,CASSARTGYTYNEQFF
TRBV5-4,TRBJ2-1,many,CASSFGGEQFF
TRBV5-5,TRBJ2-7,many,CASSPGTGVVLQYF
TRBV15,TRBJ2-7,-,CATSRDLAGVGYEQYF
TRBV3-1,TRBJ2-1,many,CASNMQTSGSNEQFF
TRBV10-3,TRBJ1-2,many,CAISAPVGDRGRHYGYTF
TRBV9,TRBJ2-1,-,CASSVAGRGGYNEQFF
TRBV14,TRBJ2-7,many,CASSQRLASYEQYF
TRBV7-8,TRBJ2-7,many,CASSLGTNYEQYF
TRBV2,TRBJ2-7,many,CASSEVAGVWQYF
TRBV28,TRBJ2-7,-,CASNLGQGYEQYF
TRBV20-1,TRBJ2-1,many,CSAHSGSVEQFF
TRBV6-5,TRBJ2-1,-,CASSYSLRLVRGEQFF
TRBV10-3,TRBJ1-1,many,CAISEVNTEAFF
TRBV18,TRBJ2-5,once,CASSPSRAQETQYF
TRBV20-1,TRBJ2-7,few,CSVQGRGEQYF
TRBV12-3/TRBV12-4,TRBJ2-7,many,CASSTTVYEQYF
TRBV28,TRBJ1-2,many,CASSSISTGWEYGYTF
TRBV11-2,TRBJ1-3,many,CASSPRDRTPGNTIYF
TRBV10-3,TRBJ2-5,many,CAISEDRQETQYF
TRBV7-9,TRBJ2-5,many,CASSLDGRQETQYF
TRBV11-2,TRBJ1-6,many,CASSFSGANSPLHF
TRBV28,TRBJ1-1,many,CATDRATITEAFF
TRBV6-5,TRBJ2-5,many,CASSYAGRGETQYF
TRBV12-3/TRBV12-4,TRBJ2-2,-,CASSLRVTNTGVLFF
TRBV28,TRBJ1-1,many,CASSLTGLADTEAFF